The clone carrying this TCR beta chain showed up just a few times. The conserved final phenylalanine or tryptophan is absent from the CDR3, which likely points to a read error. The DNA is omitted, as the CDR3 cannot be located on it reliably, and the CDR3 follows TCRdb's listing. The source of the sample is a study of tumor-infiltrating lymphocytes in oesophageal squamous cell carcinoma. CDR1 MNHEY and CDR2 SMNVEV come from the germline V gene (reference sequence). From its first to its last residue, the CDR3 has 16 amino acids. TCRdb used MiXCR to reprocess the PCR reads, holding one entry per CDR3 protein. The sample holds 20,000 to 25,000 distinct CDR3 sequences; roughly 35% are singletons and the top ten take 20% to 25%.

The chain uses TRBV27 and TRBJ2-1; the listed D gene, TRBD2, was not tested against the DNA. The sequence derives from a male donor with esophageal squamous cell carcinoma. The sample consisted of esophageal tumor tissue. The CDR3 protein is CASSSFANQTPLHFGN.